This TCR beta chain was sequenced during a study of T cells in Graves' hyperthyroidism and ophthalmopathy. The study's findings and limits: Before onset, ophthalmopathy was predicted by the model a median approximately 6.7 months earlier. A model of 13 V-J pairs discriminated ophthalmopathy from stable hyperthyroidism.

Turning to this clonotype: Its target is not known.

The J segment lost 4 bases and the V segment lost 4 bases, leaving 5 bases of the junction unmatched. The germline gives CDR1 SQVTM, CDR2 ANQGSEA. This CDR3 spans 14 amino acids. Amplified TCR beta CDR3 regions derived from RNA transcripts. An initial round of RT-PCR targeting the TCR CDR3 relied on the HTBI primer set. Using its own MiXCR run on the multiplex PCR reads, TCRdb lists one record per CDR3 protein. The sample contains about 300,000 distinct CDR3 sequences, roughly a fifth of which appear only once. Sequenced sample: blood. The origin of this receptor is a man between 45 and 60 years old with Graves' ophthalmopathy. This chain connects TRBV29-1 to TRBJ2-3; 10 bases line up with TRBD1. The CDR3 sequence is CSVVGQGTPDTQYF. CDR3 nucleotides: TGCAGCGTTGTGGGACAGGGGACCCCAGATACGCAGTATTTT.